These 18 T cell receptor beta chains came from one sample sequenced in a study of Graves' ophthalmopathy and Graves' hyperthyroidism. CDR3 regions of TCR beta were amplified from RNA transcripts. After a first-round RT-PCR with HTBI primers, a second-round multiplex PCR was run. MiXCR was run by TCRdb on the multiplex PCR reads, yielding one entry per CDR3 protein. In the table there are around 1.1 million distinct CDR3 sequences, about 36% of which are singletons. The sequencing sample was made of peripheral blood or thyroid tissue (not recorded which). Receptors originate from an adult man with Graves' hyperthyroidism.

This clonotype was observed many times. The chain employs TRBV7-9 and TRBJ1-2; D not certain. CDR1 is SEHNR and CDR2 is FQNEAQ in the germline V gene (reference sequence). This CDR3 has 13 residues. V was pared by 3 bases and J by 6 bases, with 11 bases between. In DNA form, the CDR3 reads TGTGCCAGCAGCTTTGGCCAGGTGGATGGCTACACCTTC. This encodes CASSFGQVDGYTF. Together with reference TRBV7-9 and TRBJ1-2, the CDR3 gives the full variable domain: DTGVSQNPRHKITKRGQNVTFRCDPISEHNRLYWYRQTLGQGPEFLTYFQNEAQLEKSRLLSDRFSAERPKGSFSTLEIQRTEQGDSAMYLCASSFGQVDGYTFGSGTRLTVV.

V gene TRBV5-5 combines with J gene TRBJ2-6; no definite D call. Germline lookup yields CDR1 SGHKS and CDR2 YYEKEE (reference sequence). Trimming stripped 4 bases from V and 0 bases from J, with 8 bases between. The CDR3 is made up of 15 amino acids. The CDR3 nucleotides read TGTGCCAGCAGCCACACAGCCTCTGGGGCCAACGTCCTGACTTTC. Its protein is CASSHTASGANVLTF.

This clonotype came up many times. The chain uses TRBV7-3 and TRBJ1-1, with TRBD1 identical over 7 bases. CDR3 length: 16 amino acids. The trim removed 5 bases at V and 1 base at J, leaving 10 bases unmatched. Germline loops: CDR1 SGHTA, CDR2 FQGTGA. For the CDR3, the DNA is TGTGCCAGCAGCGAGGCCCGGCAGGGGGGGAACACTGAAGCTTTCTTT. Translation gives CASSEARQGGNTEAFF.

This clonotype has at least ten counts. V and J are TRBV6-5 and TRBJ2-7, with 7 positions matching TRBD2. In germline, CDR1 is MNHEY, CDR2 SVGAGI. The V gene end was trimmed by 5 bases and the J gene end by 0 bases; junction bases not matched to a gene: 7. The length of the CDR3 is 15 residues. The CDR3 loop reads CASSPTSEGSYEQYF. In DNA, the CDR3 is TGTGCCAGCAGTCCAACTAGCGAGGGCTCCTACGAGCAGTACTTC.

The genes are TRBV7-9 and TRBJ1-1, with D unresolved. Germline values: CDR1 SEHNR, CDR2 FQNEAQ (reference sequence). CDR3 length: 11 amino acids. V was pared by 10 bases and J by 10 bases, with 16 bases between. CDR3: CATTYGYGAFF. DNA for the CDR3: TGTGCCACCACTTATGGGTATGGAGCTTTCTTT.

V gene TRBV5-1 combines with J gene TRBJ2-3; D not resolved. The CDR3 is 14 amino acids. The V gene's germline CDR1 is SGHRS and CDR2 YFSETQ. V lost 2 bases to trimming and J lost 5 bases, with 12 bases between them. CDR3 DNA sequence: TGCGCCAGCAGCTTAAGGAGCTCGGGAGATACGCAGTATTTT. Its translation: CASSLRSSGDTQYF.

Turning to this clonotype: The junction departs from germline at one end; a sequencing error may be responsible. The chain has TRBV20-1 and TRBJ2-7; perhaps TRBD2 as D (5 bases). Germline V lookup: CDR1 DFQATT, CDR2 SNEGSKA (reference sequence). The CDR3 extends over 15 amino acids. The CDR3 protein is CGATNPGFGSYEQYF. For the CDR3, the DNA is TGCGGTGCCACCAACCCGGGGTTTGGGTCCTACGAGCAGTACTTC.

The CDR3 loop is CASREAGAGGANVLTF. Here the CDR3 DNA reads TGTGCCAGCAGAGAAGCGGGAGCTGGTGGGGCCAACGTCCTGACTTTC. The V call is TRBV11-2, the J call TRBJ2-6; 8 bases align to TRBD2. The CDR3 runs 16 residues. J lost 3 bases, V lost 6 bases, and 7 bases had no gene match. Looked up from germline, CDR1 is SGHAT and CDR2 is FQNNGV.

This clonotype has a handful of counts. The chain recombines TRBV4-3 with TRBJ2-7; 8 bases line up with TRBD1. The CDR3 totals 14 residues. J was trimmed by 4 bases and V by 1 base; bases with no gene match: 3. Germline CDR1 LGHNA, CDR2 YSLEER. The CDR3 region is CASSQGTGQYEQYF. The CDR3 region has the DNA TGCGCCAGCAGCCAAGGGACAGGGCAATACGAGCAGTACTTC.

A note on this clonotype: Given the absence of the conserved phenylalanine or tryptophan at the CDR3 end, a read error is likely. The DNA is left out, because the CDR3 cannot be placed on it with certainty; the CDR3 is given as TCRdb lists it. V and J are TRBV7-9 and TRBJ2-5. A total of 16 residues make up the CDR3, ends included. Per germline, CDR1 SEHNR and CDR2 FQNEAQ (reference sequence). The CDR3 region is CASSLTQTTYGYTFGS.

V is TRBV20-1 and J is TRBJ2-7; the D gene could be TRBD1 or TRBD2 (5 bases each). The V end lost 5 bases, the J end lost 0 bases, and 20 bases lay between the germline ends. CDR3 length: 16 amino acids. Germline assignment: CDR1 DFQATT and CDR2 SNEGSKA (reference sequence). The CDR3 loop is CSAEVPGTSSSYEQYF. CDR3 nucleotide sequence: TGCAGTGCTGAAGTGCCCGGGACCTCAAGCTCCTACGAGCAGTACTTC.

The CDR3 DNA sequence: TGTGCCAGCAGCTCCAGACTAGCGGGGGAGGCCCAGTACTTC. This sequence encodes CASSSRLAGEAQYF. This chain links TRBV12-3 or TRBV12-4 with TRBJ2-5; 12 bases align to TRBD2. There are 14 residues in the CDR3. The ends lost 6 bases at V and 9 bases at J; junction bases unmatched: 8.

The chain links TRBV9 to TRBJ2-7; perhaps TRBD1 as D (7 bases). Per germline, CDR1 SGDLS and CDR2 YYNGEE. This CDR3 has 16 amino acids. Trimming stripped 4 bases from V and 2 bases from J, with 19 bases between. The CDR3 is CASSPPGVGQTYEQYF. As DNA, the CDR3 is TGTGCCAGCAGCCCCCCGGGGGTGGGACAGACCTACGAGCAGTACTTC.

The chain's CDR3 is CASSLLDRPNYGYTF. The DNA of the CDR3 is TGCGCCAGCAGCTTGTTGGACAGACCTAACTATGGCTACACCTTC. The J gene is TRBJ1-2, the V gene TRBV5-1; possible D gene TRBD1, 6 bases. Trimming cost V 1 base and J 0 bases, with 10 bases left between them. From germline, CDR1 is SGHRS and CDR2 YFSETQ. The CDR3 runs 15 residues.

This chain joins TRBV7-2 and TRBJ2-7; D is unclear. CDR1 is SGHTA, CDR2 FQGNSA, per germline. The CDR3 is 13 residues long. Trimming left V 3 bases short and J 9 bases short, with 15 bases between. CDR3 nucleotide sequence: TGTGCCAGCAGCTTTAAACCTTCCCCCCCGCAGTACTTC. Its translation is CASSFKPSPPQYF.

The chain employs TRBV5-6 and TRBJ2-2, with D unresolved. The germline V gene encodes CDR1 SGHDT and CDR2 YYEEEE. The CDR3 consists of 15 residues. V was cut by 7 bases and J by 0 bases, with 13 bases left in between. The chain's CDR3 is CASSVLAPNTGELFF. CDR3 bases: TGTGCCAGCTCTGTCCTGGCTCCGAACACCGGGGAGCTGTTTTTT.

This clonotype was seen many times. V is TRBV20-1 and J is TRBJ1-2; D not certain. Germline V gives CDR1 DFQATT, CDR2 SNEGSKA (reference sequence). The V gene lost 3 bases and the J gene lost 1 base, with 9 bases spanning the gap. The length of the CDR3 is 13 residues. Written as DNA, the CDR3 is TGCAGTGCTAGGAGTCCGAATAACTATGGCTACACCTTC. Translation: CSARSPNNYGYTF.

This chain connects TRBV4-1 to TRBJ2-7, with 9 positions matching TRBD2. The CDR3 runs to 15 residues. Germline V gives CDR1 MGHRA, CDR2 YSYEKL. The V gene end was trimmed by 2 bases and the J gene end by 9 bases; junction bases not matched to a gene: 11. The CDR3, as DNA: TGCGCCAGCAGCCAAATGGCTAGCGGGAACCCGGCGCAGTACTTC. This sequence encodes CASSQMASGNPAQYF.